The entry that follows covers one T cell receptor beta chain sequence. Its antigen is as yet unknown. These data come from a study of beta chain features in type 1 diabetes. General study points: TCRB rearrangement may or may not be influenced by HLA type; here this remained unresolved. TCRB CDR3 length was moderately but significantly reduced in all four CD4+ subsets of Type 1 diabetes patients. Researchers reported that naive, central memory and Treg TCRB repertoires appeared more similar in patients than in healthy donors.

CD45RO/CCR7/CD25/CD127/CD95/CD27 staining was used to isolate CD4+ naive, central memory, regulatory and stem cell-like memory cells by sorting. Sorted cells reached over 95% purity in every population. Expressed TCRB transcripts were sequenced because the isolated RNA had all been reverse transcribed beforehand. Assay used: immunoSEQ multiplex PCR; TCRdb lists only in-frame clones, some missing. The sample includes about 140,000 clones, 10% to 15% of them seen just once. This CDR3 has 15 amino acids. The V segment lost 6 bases and the J segment 4 bases; nucleotides outside the gene matches: 11. Germline V gene lookup returns CDR1 SNHLY and CDR2 FYNNEI.

This TCR came from a man between 18 and 29 years old with type 1 diabetes. Sequencing was performed on central memory CD4+ T cells from blood. The genes are TRBV2 and TRBJ2-5; 7 bases are shared with TRBD1. In nucleotides, the CDR3 is TGTGCCAGCAGGGTAGAGGGGGCGCTGGGAGAGACCCAGTACTTC. It specifies CASRVEGALGETQYF.